The T cell receptor beta chain described here comes from a study of blood T cell repertoires in COVID-19. Germline CDR1 reads MNHEY; CDR2 reads SVGAGI. V was cut by 3 bases and J by 6 bases, with 18 bases left in between. CDR3 length equals 16 residues. Original processing notes: Nucleated cell number was recorded as an estimate derived from reference gene primer amplification. The method was immunoSEQ multiplex PCR; TCRdb's version includes in-frame clones alone and lacks a portion of them. That table furnishes V, J and clone size, whereas the DNA furnished D and trimming. The sample records under 300,000 clones, roughly 90% being singletons.

The specimen sequenced was peripheral blood. The source of this sequence is a man in his sixties who had recovered from COVID-19. This chain joins TRBV6-5 and TRBJ2-1, with D tentatively TRBD2 (7 bases). The CDR3 protein is CASSYFRGARVNEQFF. For the CDR3, the DNA is TGTGCCAGCAGTTATTTTCGGGGGGCGCGAGTCAATGAGCAGTTCTTC.